Here is one TCR beta chain with its context. Its antigen is not known. This record belongs to a study of cytomegalovirus exposure and HLA in healthy donors. The wider study: From donors who were HLA-typed, an early data release held 75 million to 85 million unique TCRs. Study outcomes and limitations: Sequences of the TCR beta chain were said to predict the HLA-A and HLA-B alleles of most subjects accurately.

Germline values: CDR1 MNHEY, CDR2 SVGAGI. This CDR3 is built from 13 residues. V lost 6 bases to trimming and J lost 4 bases; unmatched junction nucleotides: 5. With 60 Vbeta and 13 Jbeta primers, the PCR was carried out. Authors' analysis steps: Roughly 81 million unique TCR beta chains, roughly 10 million shared, were counted in a later analysis. Some clones are missing from TCRdb's copy, which holds only in-frame ones; the method was immunoSEQ multiplex PCR. Clone size and V and J calls were adopted from that table, with D and trimming inferred from the DNA. The data hold some 85,000 clones, with 76% observed a single time.

The receptor was isolated from a male donor in good health and CMV-seronegative. The chain couples TRBV6-5 to TRBJ1-1, with 7 nucleotides matching TRBD1. The sequenced sample was PBMCs. CDR3 sequence: CASRTGSPTEAFF. The CDR3 DNA follows: TGTGCCAGCAGGACAGGGTCCCCCACTGAAGCTTTCTTT.